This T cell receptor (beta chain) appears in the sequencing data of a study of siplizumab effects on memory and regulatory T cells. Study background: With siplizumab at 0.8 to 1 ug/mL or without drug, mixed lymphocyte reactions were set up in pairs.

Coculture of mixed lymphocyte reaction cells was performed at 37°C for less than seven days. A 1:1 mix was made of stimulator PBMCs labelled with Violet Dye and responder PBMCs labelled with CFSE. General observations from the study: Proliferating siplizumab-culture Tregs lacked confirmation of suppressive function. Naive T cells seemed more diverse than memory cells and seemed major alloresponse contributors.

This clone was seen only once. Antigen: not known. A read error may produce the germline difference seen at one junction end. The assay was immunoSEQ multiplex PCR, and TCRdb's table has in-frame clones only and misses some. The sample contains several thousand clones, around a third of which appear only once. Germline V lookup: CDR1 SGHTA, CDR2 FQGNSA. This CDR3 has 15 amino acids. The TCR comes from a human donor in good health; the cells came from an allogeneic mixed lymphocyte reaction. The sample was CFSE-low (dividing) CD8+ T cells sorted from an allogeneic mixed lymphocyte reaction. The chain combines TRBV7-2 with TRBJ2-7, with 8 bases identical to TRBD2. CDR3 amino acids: CASSPGTRGGYAQYF. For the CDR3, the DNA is TGTGCCAGCAGCCCAGGGACTAGAGGTGGCTACGCGCAGTACTTC.